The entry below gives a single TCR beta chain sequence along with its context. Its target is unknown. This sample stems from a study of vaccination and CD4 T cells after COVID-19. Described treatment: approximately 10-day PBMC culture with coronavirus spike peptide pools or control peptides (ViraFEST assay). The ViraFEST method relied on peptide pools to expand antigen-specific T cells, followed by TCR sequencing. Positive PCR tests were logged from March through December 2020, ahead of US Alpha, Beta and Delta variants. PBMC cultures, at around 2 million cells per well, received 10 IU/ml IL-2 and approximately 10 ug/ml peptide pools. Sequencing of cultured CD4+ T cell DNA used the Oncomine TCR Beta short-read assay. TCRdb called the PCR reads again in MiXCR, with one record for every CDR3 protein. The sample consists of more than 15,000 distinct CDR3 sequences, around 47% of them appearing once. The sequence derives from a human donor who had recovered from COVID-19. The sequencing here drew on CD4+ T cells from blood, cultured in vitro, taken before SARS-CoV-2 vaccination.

CDR3 DNA: TGCAGCGTTCCGAGGGGGGGAAGGCAGACCCAGTACTTC. Amino acids: CSVPRGGRQTQYF. The V and J genes are TRBV29-1 and TRBJ2-5; D is possibly TRBD2 (7 bases). Trimming removed 5 bases from V and 6 bases from J, with 16 bases in between. Germline lookup yields CDR1 SQVTM and CDR2 ANQGSEA. The CDR3 runs to 13 residues.